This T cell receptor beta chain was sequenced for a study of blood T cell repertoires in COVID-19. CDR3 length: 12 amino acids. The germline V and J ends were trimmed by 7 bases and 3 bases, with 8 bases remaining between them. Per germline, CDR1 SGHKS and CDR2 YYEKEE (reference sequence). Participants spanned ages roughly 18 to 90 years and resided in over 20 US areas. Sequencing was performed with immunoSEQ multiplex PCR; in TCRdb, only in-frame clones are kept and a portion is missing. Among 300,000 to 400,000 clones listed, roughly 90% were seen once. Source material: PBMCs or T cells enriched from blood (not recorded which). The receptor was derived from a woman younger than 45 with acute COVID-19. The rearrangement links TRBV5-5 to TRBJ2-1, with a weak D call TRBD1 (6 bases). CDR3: CASLRGYNEQFF. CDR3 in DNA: TGTGCCAGCCTCAGGGGCTACAATGAGCAGTTCTTC.